These 19 T cell receptor beta chains originate from one sample sequenced in a study of shared clonotypes between healthy human individuals. The method was immunoSEQ multiplex PCR; TCRdb's version includes in-frame clones alone and lacks a portion of them. The data hold about 1.4 million clones, with roughly 96% observed a single time. Input material: naive CD4+ T cells sorted from blood. This sample's subset: CD45RA+ positively selected. Every receptor here comes from a man younger than 45 in good health.

In this sample, this clone turned up once. This chain connects TRBV6-1 to TRBJ2-7; 7 bases match TRBD2. Germline loops: CDR1 MNHNS, CDR2 SASEGT. This CDR3 contains 13 residues. The V segment lost 7 bases and the J segment 6 bases; nucleotides outside the gene matches: 9. Written as DNA, the CDR3 is TGTGCCAGCAAGACTAGCAGGCTAGCCGAGCAGTACTTC. As protein: CASKTSRLAEQYF.

The table lists this clone with a count of one. The CDR3 region is CASSLLSVEQYF. Written as DNA, the CDR3 is TGTGCCAGCAGCTTACTAAGCGTAGAGCAGTACTTC. The chain employs TRBV11-2 and TRBJ2-7; D ambiguous. The CDR3 length is 12 residues. Trimming shortened V by 2 bases and J by 7 bases, and 9 bases separated the two germline ends. The germline gives CDR1 SGHAT, CDR2 FQNNGV.

V and J are TRBV4-3 and TRBJ1-1, with TRBD1 matching over 7 bases. This CDR3 region has 17 residues. CDR1 is LGHNA and CDR2 is YSLEER in the germline V gene. Trimming at V came to 4 bases and at J to 1 base, leaving 12 bases not matched to a gene. The CDR3 DNA reads as TGCGCCAGCAGCCGAAACAGGGGCGCATCTACGAACACTGAAGCTTTCTTT. Its protein is CASSRNRGASTNTEAFF.

V and J are TRBV11-2 and TRBJ2-7, with 10 nucleotides matching TRBD2. The CDR3 length is 17 residues. V was clipped by 5 bases and J by 4 bases; unmatched bases: 14. CDR1 and CDR2 from the germline V gene are SGHAT and FQNNGV. The CDR3, as DNA: TGTGCCAGCAGCGGCAGACGTCCTAGCGGGAGTACTTACGAGCAGTACTTC. This gives the protein CASSGRRPSGSTYEQYF.

V usage is TRBV30 and J usage is TRBJ2-7; 7 bases agree with TRBD1. The CDR3 is made up of 16 amino acids. Germline V lookup: CDR1 GTSNPN, CDR2 SVGIG (reference sequence). V dropped 3 bases and J dropped 2; count of bases not matched to a gene: 13. In nucleotides, the CDR3 is TGTGCCTGGAGGAGGGGGATTGCAGGGACAGCCTACGAGCAGTACTTC. This gives the protein CAWRRGIAGTAYEQYF.

This clone was observed a single time. The chain carries TRBV10-3 and TRBJ2-2; 12 bases agree with TRBD1. The CDR3 is made up of 17 amino acids. Germline V gene lookup returns CDR1 ENHRY and CDR2 SYGVKD. V trimming: 4 bases; J trimming: 7 bases; junction bases outside the gene matches: 10. The CDR3 DNA reads TGTGCCATCAGTGCGAACCCCGGGACAGGGGGCGGCGGGGAGCTGTTTTTT. It is translated as CAISANPGTGGGGELFF.

For this clone: The sample holds other DNA sequences that translate to the same CDR3. This rearrangement joins TRBV6-1 to TRBJ1-1; maybe TRBD1 (6 bases). The germline V gene encodes CDR1 MNHNS and CDR2 SASEGT. This CDR3 has 14 residues. V dropped 2 bases and J dropped 1 base, with 8 bases sitting between them. CDR3 DNA sequence: TGTGCCAGCAGTGAACAGGGGCAGAACACTGAAGCTTTCTTT. Encoded protein: CASSEQGQNTEAFF.

This clone occurred a few times. The chain carries TRBV6-5 and TRBJ1-5, with D hard to call. Between the trimmed V and J ends, which lost 0 bases and 9 bases, there was a span of 12 bases. Germline V gene data show CDR1 as MNHEY and CDR2 as SVGAGI. The length of the CDR3 is 14 residues. The DNA of the CDR3 is TGTGCCAGCAGTTACTCGATCGGTCTTGGGCCCCAGCATTTT. Translating it yields CASSYSIGLGPQHF.

The chain recombines TRBV5-6 with TRBJ2-5, with 10 bases that match TRBD2. Germline V CDR1 and CDR2: SGHDT, YYEEEE. There are 15 residues in the CDR3. The J segment lost 4 bases and the V segment lost 4 bases, leaving 7 bases of the junction unmatched. The DNA of the CDR3 is TGTGCCAGCAGCCCGAGCGGGAGGGCCTCAGAGACCCAGTACTTC. Amino acid sequence: CASSPSGRASETQYF.

The chain couples TRBV19 to TRBJ2-7, with D maybe TRBD1 (5 bases). V was shortened by 0 bases and J by 0 bases, with 12 bases between the two germline ends. Per the germline V gene, CDR1 is LNHDA and CDR2 is SQIVND (reference sequence). This CDR3 has 16 amino acids. The CDR3 DNA follows: TGTGCCAGTAGTATAGATTACAGGATGAACTCCTACGAGCAGTACTTC. Its translation is CASSIDYRMNSYEQYF.

This chain connects TRBV7-9 to TRBJ2-3; 9 bases match TRBD2. This CDR3 has 17 amino acids. CDR1 SEHNR and CDR2 FQNEAQ come from the germline V gene (reference sequence). V gave up 6 bases and J gave up 5 bases; unmatched junction bases: 15. In DNA form, the CDR3 reads TGTGCCAGCAGTTGCTGGGGACTAGCCTTTTGTATAGATACGCAGTATTTT. Translation: CASSCWGLAFCIDTQYF.

The chain combines TRBV5-1 with TRBJ1-1; no firm D call. The ends were cut back, 0 bases at V and 7 bases at J, with 4 bases in the middle. The CDR3 length is 11 residues. CDR1 and CDR2 (germline): SGHRS, YFSETQ. The CDR3 coding sequence is TGCGCCAGCAGCTTGGCGGGTGAAGCTTTCTTT. Translating gives CASSLAGEAFF. The whole variable domain, remainder taken from reference TRBV5-1 and TRBJ1-1, is KAGVTQTPRYLIKTRGQQVTLSCSPISGHRSVSWYQQTPGQGLQFLFEYFSETQRNKGNFPGRFSGRQFSNSRSEMNVSTLELGDSALYLCASSLAGEAFFGQGTRLTVV.

This clone has a single count. V usage is TRBV5-1 and J usage is TRBJ2-5, with D perhaps TRBD1 (6 bases). The CDR3 is made up of 16 amino acids. The ends were cut back, 4 bases at V and 5 bases at J, with 21 bases in the middle. Germline V lookup: CDR1 SGHRS, CDR2 YFSETQ. The CDR3: CASSAGRDIRSETQYF. Written as DNA, the CDR3 is TGCGCCAGCAGCGCCGGACGGGACATTCGCTCGGAGACCCAGTACTTC.

This clone appeared a few times. The chain joins TRBV20-1 to TRBJ1-1; 7 bases match TRBD1. The CDR3 extends over 9 amino acids. Germline trimming cut 6 bases from V and 10 bases from J; bases unmatched to any gene: 2. Germline loops: CDR1 DFQATT, CDR2 SNEGSKA (reference sequence). The CDR3 protein is CSAGGAAFF. The CDR3 bases are TGCAGTGCAGGGGGCGCAGCTTTCTTT.

This sequence joins TRBV5-4 and TRBJ2-7, with 11 bases matching TRBD1. Germline assignment: CDR1 SGHNT and CDR2 YYREEE (reference sequence). Losses at the gene ends were 4 bases for V and 0 bases for J; bases not matched to a gene: 6. The CDR3 is 16 amino acids. CDR3 nucleotide sequence: TGTGCCAGCAGCCGTAGGACAGGGGGCCACTCCTACGAGCAGTACTTC. Translation: CASSRRTGGHSYEQYF.

This clone has just one count. The gene calls are TRBV7-2 and TRBJ2-3; D is undetermined. The germline gives CDR1 SGHTA, CDR2 FQGNSA. The V gene lost 5 bases and the J gene lost 7 bases, with 16 bases spanning the gap. This CDR3 is built from 14 residues. The CDR3 region is CASSPILQVHTQYF. Here the CDR3 DNA reads TGTGCCAGCAGCCCTATTCTCCAGGTTCATACGCAGTATTTT.

J is TRBJ2-7 and V is TRBV11-2; a possible D gene is TRBD2 (6 bases). The CDR3 totals 13 residues. Trimming shortened V by 3 bases and J by 4 bases, and 10 bases separated the two germline ends. Germline V lookup: CDR1 SGHAT, CDR2 FQNNGV. CDR3 coding DNA: TGTGCCAGCAGCTTTTATGGGGGGTACGAGCAGTACTTC. This codes for CASSFYGGYEQYF.

A few counts support this clone. This rearrangement joins TRBV4-1 to TRBJ1-2; 9 nucleotides match TRBD1. The CDR3 extends over 14 amino acids. Germline V CDR1 and CDR2: MGHRA, YSYEKL. V gave up 1 base and J gave up 7 bases; unmatched junction bases: 4. Here the CDR3 DNA reads TGCGCCAGCAGCCAAGGAGACAGGGGGTTTGGCTACACCTTC. Amino acid sequence: CASSQGDRGFGYTF.

This chain links TRBV10-3 with TRBJ2-7, with 10 bases aligning to TRBD2. CDR1 and CDR2 from the germline V gene are ENHRY and SYGVKD. This CDR3 contains 14 residues. Germline trimming cut 5 bases from V and 4 bases from J; bases unmatched to any gene: 5. The CDR3 here is CAISPGLAFYEQYF. CDR3 nucleotide sequence: TGTGCCATCAGTCCGGGACTAGCGTTTTACGAGCAGTACTTC.